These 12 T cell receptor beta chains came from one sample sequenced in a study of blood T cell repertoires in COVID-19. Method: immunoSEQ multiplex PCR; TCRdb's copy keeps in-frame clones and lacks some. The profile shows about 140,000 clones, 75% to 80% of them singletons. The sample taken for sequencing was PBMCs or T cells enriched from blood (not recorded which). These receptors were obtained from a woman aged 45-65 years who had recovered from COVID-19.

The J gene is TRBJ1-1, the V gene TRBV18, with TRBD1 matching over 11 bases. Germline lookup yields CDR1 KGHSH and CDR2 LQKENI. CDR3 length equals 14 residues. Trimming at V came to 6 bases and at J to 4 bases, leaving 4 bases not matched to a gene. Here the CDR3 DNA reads TGTGCCAGCTCGGCCGGGACAGGGGGCACTGAAGCTTTCTTT. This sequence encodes CASSAGTGGTEAFF.

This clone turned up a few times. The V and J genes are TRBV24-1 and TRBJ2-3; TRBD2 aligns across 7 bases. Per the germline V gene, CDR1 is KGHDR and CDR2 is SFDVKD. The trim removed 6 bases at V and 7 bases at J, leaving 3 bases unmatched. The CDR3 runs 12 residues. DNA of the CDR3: TGTGCCACCAGTTTGGGGGGGAATACGCAGTATTTT. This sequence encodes CATSLGGNTQYF.

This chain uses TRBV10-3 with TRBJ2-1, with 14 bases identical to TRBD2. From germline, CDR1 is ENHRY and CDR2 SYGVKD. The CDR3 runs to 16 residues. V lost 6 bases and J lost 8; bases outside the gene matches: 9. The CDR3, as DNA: TGTGCCATCAGGAAGGGACTAGCGGGGGTTAGGGATGAGCAGTTCTTC. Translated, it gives CAIRKGLAGVRDEQFF.

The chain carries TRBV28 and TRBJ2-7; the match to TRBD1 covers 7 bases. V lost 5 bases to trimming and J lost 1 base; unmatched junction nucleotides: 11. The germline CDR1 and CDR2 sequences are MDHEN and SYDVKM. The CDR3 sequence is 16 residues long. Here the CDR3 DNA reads TGTGCCAGCAGTACCAGGACAGGTGTCTCGTCCTACGAGCAGTACTTC. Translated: CASSTRTGVSSYEQYF.

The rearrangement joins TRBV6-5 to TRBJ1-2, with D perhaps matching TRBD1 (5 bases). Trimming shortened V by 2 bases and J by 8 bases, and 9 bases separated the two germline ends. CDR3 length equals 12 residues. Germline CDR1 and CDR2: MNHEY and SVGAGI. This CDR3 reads CASSYRRGGYTF. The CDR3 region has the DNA TGTGCCAGCAGTTACAGAAGGGGAGGCTACACCTTC.

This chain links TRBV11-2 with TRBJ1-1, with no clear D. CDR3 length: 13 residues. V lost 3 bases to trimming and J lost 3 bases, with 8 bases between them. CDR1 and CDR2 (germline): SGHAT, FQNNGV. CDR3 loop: CASSFVFDTEAFF. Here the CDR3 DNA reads TGTGCCAGCAGCTTCGTGTTCGACACTGAAGCTTTCTTT.

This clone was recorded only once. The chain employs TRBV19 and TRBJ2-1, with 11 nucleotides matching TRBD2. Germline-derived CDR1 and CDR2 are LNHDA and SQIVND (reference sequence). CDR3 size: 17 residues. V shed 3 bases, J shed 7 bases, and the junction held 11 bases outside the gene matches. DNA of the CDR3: TGTGCCAGTAGTATGGCCCTTGGTCTAGCGGGGGGTAATGAGCAGTTCTTC. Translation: CASSMALGLAGGNEQFF.

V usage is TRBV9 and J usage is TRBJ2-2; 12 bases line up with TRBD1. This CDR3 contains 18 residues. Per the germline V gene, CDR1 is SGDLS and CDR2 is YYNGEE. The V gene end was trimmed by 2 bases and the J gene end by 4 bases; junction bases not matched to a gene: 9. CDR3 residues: CASSVPGQGALATGELFF. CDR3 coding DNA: TGTGCCAGCAGCGTCCCGGGACAGGGGGCGTTAGCCACCGGGGAGCTGTTTTTT. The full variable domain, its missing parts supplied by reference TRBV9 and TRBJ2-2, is DSGVTQTPKHLITATGQRVTLRCSPRSGDLSVYWYQQSLDQGLQFLIQYYNGEERAKGNILERFSAQQFPDLHSELNLSSLELGDSALYFCASSVPGQGALATGELFFGEGSRLTVL.

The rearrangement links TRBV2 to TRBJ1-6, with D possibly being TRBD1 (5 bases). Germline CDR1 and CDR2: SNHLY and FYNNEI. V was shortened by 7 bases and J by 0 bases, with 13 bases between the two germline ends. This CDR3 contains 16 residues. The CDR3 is CASKGMASSYNSPLHF. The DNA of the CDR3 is TGTGCCAGCAAGGGGATGGCTAGCTCCTATAATTCACCCCTCCACTTT.

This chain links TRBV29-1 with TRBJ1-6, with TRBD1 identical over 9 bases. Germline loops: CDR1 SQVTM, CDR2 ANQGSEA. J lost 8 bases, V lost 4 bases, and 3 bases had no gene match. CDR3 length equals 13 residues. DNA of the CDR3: TGCAGCGTTGCGGGACAGGGTGATTCACCCCTCCACTTT. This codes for CSVAGQGDSPLHF. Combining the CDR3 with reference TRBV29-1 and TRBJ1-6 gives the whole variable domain SAVISQKPSRDICQRGTSLTIQCQVDSQVTMMFWYRQQPGQSLTLIATANQGSEATYESGFVIDKFPISRPNLTFSTLTVSNMSPEDSSIYLCSVAGQGDSPLHFGNGTRLTVT.

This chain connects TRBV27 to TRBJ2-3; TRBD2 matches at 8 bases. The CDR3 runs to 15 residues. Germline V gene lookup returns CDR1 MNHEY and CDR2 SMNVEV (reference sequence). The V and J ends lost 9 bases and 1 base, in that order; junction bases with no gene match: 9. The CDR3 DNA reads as TGTGCCAGTATCATCACTAGCGGACGCACAGATACGCAGTATTTT. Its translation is CASIITSGRTDTQYF.

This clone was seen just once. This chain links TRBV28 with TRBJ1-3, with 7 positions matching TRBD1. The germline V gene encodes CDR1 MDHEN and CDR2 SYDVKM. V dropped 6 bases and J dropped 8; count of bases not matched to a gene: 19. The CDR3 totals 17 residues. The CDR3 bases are TGTGCCAGCAGCCTCGTGGCCGAACAGGGGCCTCGAGACACCATATATTTT. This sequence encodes CASSLVAEQGPRDTIYF.